This T cell receptor (beta chain) was profiled in a study of T cell clonality in common variable immunodeficiency. The V gene's germline CDR1 is SGHKS and CDR2 YYEKEE (reference sequence). Trimming cost V 6 bases and J 4 bases; bases outside gene matches: 6. The length of the CDR3 is 14 residues. This clone was recorded many times. The read ends 3 residues before the CDR3 terminus; that terminus is restored from the germline J gene. Equal genomic DNA amounts from CVID and control samples were sequenced. The data were produced by immunoSEQ multiplex PCR, yet TCRdb's version contains in-frame clones alone and is incomplete. Observed in the sample are under 45,000 clones, none of them singletons.

This TCR came from a person aged 18 to 75 in good health. Material for sequencing was peripheral blood mononuclear cells. The chain employs TRBV5-5 and TRBJ2-2, with TRBD1 matching over 7 bases. This chain's CDR3 is CASNPGQITGELFF. CDR3 bases read: TGTGCCAGCAACCCGGGACAGATCACCGGGGAG.